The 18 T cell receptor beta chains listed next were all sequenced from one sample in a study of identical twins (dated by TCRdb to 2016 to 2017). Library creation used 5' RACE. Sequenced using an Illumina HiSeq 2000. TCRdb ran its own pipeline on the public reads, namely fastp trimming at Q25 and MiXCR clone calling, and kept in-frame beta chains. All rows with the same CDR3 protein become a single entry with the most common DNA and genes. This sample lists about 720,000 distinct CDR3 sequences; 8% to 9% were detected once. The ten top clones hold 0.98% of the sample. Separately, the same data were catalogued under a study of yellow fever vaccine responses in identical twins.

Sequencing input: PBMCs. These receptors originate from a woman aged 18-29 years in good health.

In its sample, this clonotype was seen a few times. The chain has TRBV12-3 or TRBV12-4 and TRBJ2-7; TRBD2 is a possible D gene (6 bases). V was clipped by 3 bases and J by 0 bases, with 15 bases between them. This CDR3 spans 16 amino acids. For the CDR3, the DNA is TGTGCCAGCAGTTTCTTACGGGGACTCGACTCCTACGAGCAGTACTTC. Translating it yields CASSFLRGLDSYEQYF.

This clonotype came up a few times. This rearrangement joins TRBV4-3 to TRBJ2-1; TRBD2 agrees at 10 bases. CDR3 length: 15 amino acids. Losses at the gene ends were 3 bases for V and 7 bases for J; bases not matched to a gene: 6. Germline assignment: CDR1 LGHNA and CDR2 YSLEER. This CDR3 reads CASSHLLAGNNEQFF. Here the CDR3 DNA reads TGCGCCAGCAGCCACCTACTAGCGGGAAATAATGAGCAGTTCTTC.

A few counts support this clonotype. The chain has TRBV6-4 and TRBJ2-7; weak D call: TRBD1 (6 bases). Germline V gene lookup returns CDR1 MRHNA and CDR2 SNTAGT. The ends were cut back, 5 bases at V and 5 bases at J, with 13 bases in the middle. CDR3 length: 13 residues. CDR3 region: CASSRGGHHEQYF. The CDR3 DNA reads TGTGCCAGCAGTCGAGGGGGTCACCACGAGCAGTACTTC.

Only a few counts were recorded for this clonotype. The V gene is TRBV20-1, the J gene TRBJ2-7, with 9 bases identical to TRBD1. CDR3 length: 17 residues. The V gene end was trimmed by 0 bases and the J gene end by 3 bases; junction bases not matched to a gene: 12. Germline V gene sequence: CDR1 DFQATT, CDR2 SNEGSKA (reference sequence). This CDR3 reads CSARDGSLGQGFYEQYF. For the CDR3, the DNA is TGCAGTGCTAGAGATGGGTCCTTGGGACAGGGTTTCTACGAGCAGTACTTC.

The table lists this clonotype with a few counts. The CDR3 region is CASSKSRTTPNYGYTF. The CDR3 DNA reads TGTGCCAGCAGCAAATCTCGGACAACCCCTAACTATGGCTACACCTTC. The rearrangement uses TRBV21-1 and TRBJ1-2; no DNA check was done on the table's D call, TRBD1. TRBV21-1 is flagged as a pseudogene. This CDR3 spans 16 amino acids.

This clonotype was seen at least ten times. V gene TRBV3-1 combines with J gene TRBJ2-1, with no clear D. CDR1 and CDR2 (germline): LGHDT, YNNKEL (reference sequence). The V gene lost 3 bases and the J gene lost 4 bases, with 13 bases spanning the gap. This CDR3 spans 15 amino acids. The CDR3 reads CASSHFLGRYNEQFF. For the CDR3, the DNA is TGTGCCAGCAGCCACTTTCTCGGGCGGTACAATGAGCAGTTCTTC.

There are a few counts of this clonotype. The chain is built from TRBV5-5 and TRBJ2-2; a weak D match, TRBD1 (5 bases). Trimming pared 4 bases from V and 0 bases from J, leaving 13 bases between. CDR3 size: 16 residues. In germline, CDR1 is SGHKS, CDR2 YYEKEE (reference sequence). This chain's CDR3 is CASSPPGRANTGELFF. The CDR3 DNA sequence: TGTGCCAGCAGCCCCCCGGGCAGGGCGAACACCGGGGAGCTGTTTTTT.

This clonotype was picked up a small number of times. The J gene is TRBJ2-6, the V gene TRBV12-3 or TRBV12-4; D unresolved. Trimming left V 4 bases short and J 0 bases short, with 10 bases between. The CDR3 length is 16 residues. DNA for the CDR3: TGTGCCAGCAGTTCGAACAGCCCCTCTGGGGCCAACGTCCTGACTTTC. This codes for CASSSNSPSGANVLTF.

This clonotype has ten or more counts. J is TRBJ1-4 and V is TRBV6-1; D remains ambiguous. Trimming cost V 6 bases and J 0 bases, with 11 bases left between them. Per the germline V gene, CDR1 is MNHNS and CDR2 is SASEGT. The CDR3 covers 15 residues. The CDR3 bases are TGTGCCAGCAGAGTAGATAAAGCAACTAATGAAAAACTGTTTTTT. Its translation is CASRVDKATNEKLFF.

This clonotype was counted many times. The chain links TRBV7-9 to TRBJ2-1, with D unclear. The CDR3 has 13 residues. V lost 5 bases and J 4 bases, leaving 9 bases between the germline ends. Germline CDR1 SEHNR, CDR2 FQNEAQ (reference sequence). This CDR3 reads CASSATEYNEQFF. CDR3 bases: TGTGCCAGCAGCGCGACTGAATACAATGAGCAGTTCTTC.

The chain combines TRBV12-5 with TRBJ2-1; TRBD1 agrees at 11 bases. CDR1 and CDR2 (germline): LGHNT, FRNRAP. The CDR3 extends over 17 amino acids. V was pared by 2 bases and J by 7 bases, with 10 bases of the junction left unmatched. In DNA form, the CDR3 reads TGTGCTAGTGGTTTGTTTCCGGGACAGGGGGTTAGTAATGAGCAGTTCTTC. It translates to CASGLFPGQGVSNEQFF.

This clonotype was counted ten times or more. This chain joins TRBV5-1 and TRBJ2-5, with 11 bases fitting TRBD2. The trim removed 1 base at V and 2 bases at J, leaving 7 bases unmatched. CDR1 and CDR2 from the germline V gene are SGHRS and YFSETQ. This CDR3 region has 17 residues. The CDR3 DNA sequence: TGCGCCAGCAGCTTGAAGACTAGCGGGGATAGTCAAGAGACCCAGTACTTC. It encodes CASSLKTSGDSQETQYF.

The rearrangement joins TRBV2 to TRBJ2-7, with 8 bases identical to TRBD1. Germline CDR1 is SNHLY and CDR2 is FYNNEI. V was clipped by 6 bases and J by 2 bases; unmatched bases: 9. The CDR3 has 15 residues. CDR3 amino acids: CASRVGGQGAYEQYF. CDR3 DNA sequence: TGTGCCAGCAGAGTGGGCGGACAGGGAGCCTACGAGCAGTACTTC.

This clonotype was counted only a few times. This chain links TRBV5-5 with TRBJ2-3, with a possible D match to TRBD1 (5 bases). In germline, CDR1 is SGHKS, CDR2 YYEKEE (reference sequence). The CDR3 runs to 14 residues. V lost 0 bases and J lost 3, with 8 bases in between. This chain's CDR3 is CASSLVQGTDTQYF. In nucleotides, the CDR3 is TGTGCCAGCAGCTTGGTGCAGGGAACAGATACGCAGTATTTT.

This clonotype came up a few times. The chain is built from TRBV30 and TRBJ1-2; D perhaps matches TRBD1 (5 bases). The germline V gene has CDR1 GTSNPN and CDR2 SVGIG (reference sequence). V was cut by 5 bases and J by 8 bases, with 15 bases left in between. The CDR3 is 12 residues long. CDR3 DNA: TGTGCCTGGGGGGGTGGCAGCAGAGGCTACACCTTC. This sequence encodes CAWGGGSRGYTF.

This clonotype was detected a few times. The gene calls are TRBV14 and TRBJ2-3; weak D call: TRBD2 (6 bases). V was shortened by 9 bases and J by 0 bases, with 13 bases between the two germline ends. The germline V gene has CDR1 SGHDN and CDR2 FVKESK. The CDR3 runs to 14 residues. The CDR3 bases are TGTGCCAGTGCGGACTACCCGAGCACAGATACGCAGTATTTT. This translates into CASADYPSTDTQYF.

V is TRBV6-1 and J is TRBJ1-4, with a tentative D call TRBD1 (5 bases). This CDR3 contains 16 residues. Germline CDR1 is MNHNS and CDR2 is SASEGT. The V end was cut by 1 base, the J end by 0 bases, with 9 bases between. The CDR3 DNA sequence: TGTGCCAGCAGTGAAGTGGGACGTGCAACTAATGAAAAACTGTTTTTT. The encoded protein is CASSEVGRATNEKLFF.

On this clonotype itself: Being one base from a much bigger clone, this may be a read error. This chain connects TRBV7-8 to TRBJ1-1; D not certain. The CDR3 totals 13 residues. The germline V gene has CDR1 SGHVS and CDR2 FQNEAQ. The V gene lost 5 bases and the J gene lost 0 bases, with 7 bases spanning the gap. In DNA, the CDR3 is TGTGCCAGCAGCATGGACCTGAACACTGAAGCTTTCTTT. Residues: CASSMDLNTEAFF.